This T cell receptor (beta chain) derives from a study of T cell repertoires in cytomegalovirus infection. Study-level background: Shared public TCR beta signatures pointed to both CMV infection and a matching HLA type. Study results and caveats: HLA-C-restricted CMV clonotypes gave the most frequent clonotype in two of eight donors. Individuals carrying CMV plus the relevant HLA were identified by cumulative frequency of public TCR beta families.

This clonotype appeared a few times. Its antigen remains unknown. J gave up 2 bases and V 6 bases, and 9 bases lay outside the gene matches. The CDR3 extends over 16 amino acids. Germline V gives CDR1 MNHEY, CDR2 SVGAGI. One entry per CDR3 protein results from TCRdb running MiXCR on the reads. The sample holds about 180,000 distinct CDR3 sequences, 17% seen once. Sequencing was carried out using CD8+ T cells from PBMCs. The J gene is TRBJ2-2, the V gene TRBV6-5, with 7 bases that match TRBD1. The clonotype originates from a human donor in good health (CMV status not recorded). Some clones in this sample may be carry-over from other donors' samples. CDR3 bases: TGTGCCAGCAGCCGGTGGGACAGAATAAACACCGGGGAGCTGTTTTTT. Its protein is CASSRWDRINTGELFF.